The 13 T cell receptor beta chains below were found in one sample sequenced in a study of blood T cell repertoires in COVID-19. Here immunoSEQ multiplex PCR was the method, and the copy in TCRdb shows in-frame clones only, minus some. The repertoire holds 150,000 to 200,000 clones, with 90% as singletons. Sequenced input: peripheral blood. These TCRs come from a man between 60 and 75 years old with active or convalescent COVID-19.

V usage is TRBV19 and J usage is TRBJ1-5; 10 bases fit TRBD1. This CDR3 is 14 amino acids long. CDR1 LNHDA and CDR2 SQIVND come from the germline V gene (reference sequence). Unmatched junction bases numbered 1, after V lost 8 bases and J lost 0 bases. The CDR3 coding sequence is TGTGCCAGTTGGGACAGGGGTAGCAATCAGCCCCAGCATTTT. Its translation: CASWDRGSNQPQHF.

For the CDR3, the DNA is TGTGCCAGCAGTTACCTGACAGCCACTGAAGCTTTCTTT. It translates to CASSYLTATEAFF. The rearrangement uses TRBV6-5 and TRBJ1-1; the D gene is possibly TRBD1 (5 bases). Germline assignment: CDR1 MNHEY and CDR2 SVGAGI. The V end was cut by 2 bases, the J end by 4 bases, with 8 bases between. The CDR3 runs to 13 residues.

CDR3 residues: CASSNILNYEQYF. In nucleotides, the CDR3 is TGTGCCAGTAGTAACATACTAAACTACGAGCAGTACTTC. The J gene is TRBJ2-7, the V gene TRBV19; D remains ambiguous. The V and J ends lost 4 bases and 3 bases respectively, with 10 bases between them. Germline-derived CDR1 and CDR2 are LNHDA and SQIVND (reference sequence). CDR3 length equals 13 residues.

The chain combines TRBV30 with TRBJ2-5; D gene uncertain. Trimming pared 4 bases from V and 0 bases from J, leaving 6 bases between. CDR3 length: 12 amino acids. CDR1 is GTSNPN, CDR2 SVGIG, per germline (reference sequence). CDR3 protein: CAWNIYQETQYF. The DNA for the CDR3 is TGTGCCTGGAACATCTACCAAGAGACCCAGTACTTC.

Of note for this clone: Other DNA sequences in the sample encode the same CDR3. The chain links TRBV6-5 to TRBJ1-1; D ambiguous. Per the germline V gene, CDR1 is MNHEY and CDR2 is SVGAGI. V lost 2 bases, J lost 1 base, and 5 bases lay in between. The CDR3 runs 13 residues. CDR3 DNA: TGTGCCAGCAGTTACCGAGGGAACACTGAAGCTTTCTTT. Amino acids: CASSYRGNTEAFF.

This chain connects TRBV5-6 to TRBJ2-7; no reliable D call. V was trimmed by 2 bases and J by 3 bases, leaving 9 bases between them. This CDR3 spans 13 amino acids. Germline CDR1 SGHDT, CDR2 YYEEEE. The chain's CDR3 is CASSLGRVYEQYF. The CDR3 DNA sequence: TGTGCCAGCAGCTTAGGCCGGGTCTACGAGCAGTACTTC.

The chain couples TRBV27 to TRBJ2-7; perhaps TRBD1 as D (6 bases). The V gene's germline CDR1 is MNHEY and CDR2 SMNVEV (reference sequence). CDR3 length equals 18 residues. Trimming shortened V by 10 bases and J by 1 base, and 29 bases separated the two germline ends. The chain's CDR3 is CANPVPGIEGESSYEQYF. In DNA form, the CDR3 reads TGTGCCAACCCCGTTCCGGGGATTGAGGGGGAGTCTTCCTACGAGCAGTACTTC.

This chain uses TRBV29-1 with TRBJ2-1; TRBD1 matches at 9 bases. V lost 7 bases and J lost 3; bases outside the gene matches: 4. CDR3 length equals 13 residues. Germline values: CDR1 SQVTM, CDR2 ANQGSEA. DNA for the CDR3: TGCAGCGCGGACAGGGGAAACTACAATGAGCAGTTCTTC. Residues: CSADRGNYNEQFF.

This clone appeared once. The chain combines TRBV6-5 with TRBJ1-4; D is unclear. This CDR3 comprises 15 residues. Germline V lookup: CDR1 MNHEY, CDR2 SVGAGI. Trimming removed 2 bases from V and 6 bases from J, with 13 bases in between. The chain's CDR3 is CASSYGRTAYEKLFF. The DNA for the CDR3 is TGTGCCAGCAGTTACGGTCGAACAGCATATGAAAAACTGTTTTTT.

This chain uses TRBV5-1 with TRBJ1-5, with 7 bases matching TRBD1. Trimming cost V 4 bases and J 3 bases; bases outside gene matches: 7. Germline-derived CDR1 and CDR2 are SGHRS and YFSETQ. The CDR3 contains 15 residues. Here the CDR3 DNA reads TGCGCCAGCAGCCTACAGGGGAGTAACAATCAGCCCCAGCATTTT. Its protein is CASSLQGSNNQPQHF.

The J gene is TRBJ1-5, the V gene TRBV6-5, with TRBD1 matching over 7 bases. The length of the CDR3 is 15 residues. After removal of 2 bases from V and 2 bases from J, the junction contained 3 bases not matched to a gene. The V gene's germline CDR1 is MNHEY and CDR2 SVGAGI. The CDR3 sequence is CASSYRGQGNQPQHF. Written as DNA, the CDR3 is TGTGCCAGCAGTTACAGGGGGCAGGGCAATCAGCCCCAGCATTTT.

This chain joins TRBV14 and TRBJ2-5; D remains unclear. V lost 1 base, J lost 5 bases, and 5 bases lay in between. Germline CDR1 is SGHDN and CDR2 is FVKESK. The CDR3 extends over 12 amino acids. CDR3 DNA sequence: TGTGCCAGCAGCCAAGTCTTGGAGACCCAGTACTTC. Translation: CASSQVLETQYF.

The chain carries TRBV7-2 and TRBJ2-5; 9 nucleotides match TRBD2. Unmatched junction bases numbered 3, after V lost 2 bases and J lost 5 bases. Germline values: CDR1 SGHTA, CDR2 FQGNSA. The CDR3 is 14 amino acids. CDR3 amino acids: CASSLFSGGETQYF. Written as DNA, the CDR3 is TGTGCCAGCAGCTTATTCAGCGGGGGGGAGACCCAGTACTTC.